The 21 T cell receptor beta chains reported below all come from one sample, sequenced in a study of Graves' ophthalmopathy and Graves' hyperthyroidism. Scientists amplified the TCR beta CDR3 regions from RNA transcripts. After a first-round RT-PCR with HTBI primers, a second-round multiplex PCR was run. TCRdb re-analysed the multiplex PCR reads in MiXCR, keeping a single row per CDR3 protein. The sample contains roughly 230,000 distinct CDR3 sequences, around a fifth of which appear only once. Material for sequencing was peripheral blood. These receptors were taken from a woman in her forties or fifties with Graves' ophthalmopathy.

This clonotype has a count of ten or more. The chain combines TRBV10-3 with TRBJ1-1; perhaps TRBD1 as D (6 bases). This CDR3 region has 13 residues. Trimming took off 6 bases at V and 0 bases at J, with 8 bases between the two ends. CDR1 and CDR2 (germline): ENHRY, SYGVKD. The CDR3 DNA sequence: TGTGCCATCAGGGACAGCATGAACACTGAAGCTTTCTTT. This translates into CAIRDSMNTEAFF.

This clonotype was seen ten or more times. This chain uses TRBV2 with TRBJ2-4; D ambiguous. Trimming stripped 8 bases from V and 0 bases from J, with 14 bases between. The CDR3 runs 15 residues. The germline V gene encodes CDR1 SNHLY and CDR2 FYNNEI. CDR3 bases: TGTGCCAGCCAATATCACTTCTTAGCCAAAAACATTCAGTACTTC. It yields the protein CASQYHFLAKNIQYF.

This clonotype has just a few counts. This rearrangement joins TRBV2 to TRBJ2-2; 8 bases align to TRBD1. The CDR3 is 15 residues long. The J segment lost 0 bases and the V segment lost 7 bases, leaving 4 bases of the junction unmatched. Germline CDR1 is SNHLY and CDR2 is FYNNEI. The CDR3 DNA follows: TGTGCCAGCACCCTGGACAGGGCGAACACCGGGGAGCTGTTTTTT. As protein: CASTLDRANTGELFF.

This clonotype was detected only a few times. The rearrangement uses TRBV19 and TRBJ1-5; D unresolved. The CDR3 is 14 residues long. In germline, CDR1 is LNHDA, CDR2 SQIVND (reference sequence). V was pared by 2 bases and J by 7 bases, with 12 bases between. CDR3 in amino acids: CASSIQGLEQPQHF. CDR3 coding DNA: TGTGCCAGTAGTATACAAGGGTTGGAACAGCCCCAGCATTTT.

The chain links TRBV27 to TRBJ2-7; 7 nucleotides match TRBD2. The CDR3 is 20 amino acids. The V segment lost 3 bases and the J segment 1 base; nucleotides outside the gene matches: 21. The germline V gene has CDR1 MNHEY and CDR2 SMNVEV (reference sequence). DNA of the CDR3: TGTGCCAGCAGTTTTATCGTGAGCGGGAACGAAGGACTGCTGTCCTACGAGCAGTACTTC. It yields the protein CASSFIVSGNEGLLSYEQYF.

This clonotype was observed many times. This sequence joins TRBV5-1 and TRBJ1-3; a possible D gene is TRBD1 (5 bases). Trimming took off 3 bases at V and 2 bases at J, with 12 bases between the two ends. The germline V gene has CDR1 SGHRS and CDR2 YFSETQ. The CDR3 length is 15 residues. CDR3 residues: CASSSGANPGNTIYF. As DNA, the CDR3 is TGCGCCAGCAGCTCCGGGGCAAACCCTGGAAACACCATATATTTT. The full variable domain, with the rest looked up from reference TRBV5-1 and TRBJ1-3, is KAGVTQTPRYLIKTRGQQVTLSCSPISGHRSVSWYQQTPGQGLQFLFEYFSETQRNKGNFPGRFSGRQFSNSRSEMNVSTLELGDSALYLCASSSGANPGNTIYFGEGSWLTVV.

This clonotype was counted many times. The rearrangement uses TRBV20-1 and TRBJ2-5; D unclear. CDR3 length equals 11 residues. The germline V gene encodes CDR1 DFQATT and CDR2 SNEGSKA (reference sequence). Trimming left V 1 base short and J 5 bases short, with 5 bases between. The CDR3 loop reads CSARGVETQYF. CDR3 DNA sequence: TGCAGTGCTAGAGGCGTGGAGACCCAGTACTTC.

The chain recombines TRBV6-1 with TRBJ1-2, with a weak D call TRBD1 (5 bases). Trimming stripped 0 bases from V and 5 bases from J, with 10 bases between. The CDR3 sequence is 14 residues long. Germline CDR1 reads MNHNS; CDR2 reads SASEGT. Here the CDR3 DNA reads TGTGCCAGCAGTGAAGCAGGGGATTGGTATGGCTACACCTTC. It encodes CASSEAGDWYGYTF.

This clonotype was observed a single time. This could be a read error, since a much larger clone is one nucleotide away. The chain is built from TRBV11-2 and TRBJ1-1; D gene unclear. Trimming took off 0 bases at V and 4 bases at J, with 9 bases between the two ends. The V gene's germline CDR1 is SGHAT and CDR2 FQNNGV. There are 14 residues in the CDR3. The CDR3 loop reads CASSLDKAGTEAFF. CDR3 nucleotides: TGTGCCAGCAGCTTAGATAAGGCGGGCACTGAAGCTTTCTTT.

Concerning this clonotype itself: This could be a read error, since a much larger clone is one nucleotide away. The chain joins TRBV6-5 to TRBJ2-5; D is perhaps TRBD1 (6 bases). This CDR3 is 14 amino acids long. Looked up from germline, CDR1 is MNHEY and CDR2 is SVGAGI. CDR3 DNA sequence: TGTGACAGCAGTTTAAACAGGGTAGATGAGACCCAGTACTTC. Amino acid sequence: CDSSLNRVDETQYF.

A few counts support this clonotype. The CDR3 DNA sequence: TGTGCCTCGGGTACAGGGGGCACTTCTGGGGAGACCCAGTACTTC. Translation gives CASGTGGTSGETQYF. This rearrangement joins TRBV19 to TRBJ2-5; 9 bases line up with TRBD1. This CDR3 has 15 amino acids. Trimming cost V 11 bases and J 5 bases; bases outside gene matches: 15. From germline, CDR1 is LNHDA and CDR2 SQIVND (reference sequence).

This clonotype was observed at least ten times. J is TRBJ2-7 and V is TRBV5-1, with a weak D call TRBD1 (5 bases). The V end was cut by 0 bases, the J end by 4 bases, with 14 bases between. The CDR3 totals 15 residues. Germline loops: CDR1 SGHRS, CDR2 YFSETQ. The CDR3 is CASSLALNRIYEQYF. In DNA form, the CDR3 reads TGCGCCAGCAGCTTGGCCTTGAACAGGATATACGAGCAGTACTTC.

This clonotype came up many times. The V call is TRBV10-3, the J call TRBJ2-5, with TRBD1 matching over 8 bases. Germline CDR1 ENHRY, CDR2 SYGVKD. CDR3 length: 15 amino acids. The trim removed 10 bases at V and 3 bases at J, leaving 13 bases unmatched. The CDR3 DNA reads TGTGCCACCACTAAGACAACAGGGGGGAAAGAGACCCAGTACTTC. Its protein product is CATTKTTGGKETQYF.

At least ten counts were recorded for this clonotype. V gene TRBV28 combines with J gene TRBJ1-5, with TRBD1 matching 8 bases. Losses at the gene ends were 2 bases for V and 3 bases for J; bases not matched to a gene: 3. CDR1 and CDR2 from the germline V gene are MDHEN and SYDVKM. The CDR3 runs to 15 residues. The CDR3 loop is CASSLLDRDNQPQHF. For the CDR3, the DNA is TGTGCCAGCAGTTTACTGGACAGGGACAATCAGCCCCAGCATTTT. Based on the CDR3 plus reference TRBV28 and TRBJ1-5, the full variable domain is DVKVTQSSRYLVKRTGEKVFLECVQDMDHENMFWYRQDPGLGLRLIYFSYDVKMKEKGDIPEGYSVSREKKERFSLILESASTNQTSMYLCASSLLDRDNQPQHFGDGTRLSIL.

This clonotype has ten or more counts. This chain links TRBV5-1 with TRBJ2-7; 9 bases agree with TRBD2. From germline, CDR1 is SGHRS and CDR2 YFSETQ. The CDR3 length is 14 residues. Trimming removed 4 bases from V and 3 bases from J; junction bases left unmatched: 5. CDR3: CASSRSGSDYEQYF. CDR3 nucleotide sequence: TGCGCCAGCAGCCGTAGCGGGAGCGACTACGAGCAGTACTTC.

This clonotype was seen ten or more times. The chain employs TRBV12-3 or TRBV12-4 and TRBJ1-1, with TRBD1 as a possible D gene (6 bases). V lost 6 bases and J lost 4, with 12 bases in between. The CDR3 has 13 residues. The DNA for the CDR3 is TGTGCCAGCAGCAGCGACAGGACCACTGAAGCTTTCTTT. The encoded protein is CASSSDRTTEAFF.

In regard to this clonotype: The junction shows a germline mismatch at one end, possibly a read error. The V gene is TRBV3-1, the J gene TRBJ1-3, with D possibly being TRBD1 (5 bases). The CDR3 contains 13 residues. The germline gives CDR1 LGHDT, CDR2 YNNKEL (reference sequence). The CDR3 DNA is TGTGCCAGCAGCCGGGGCTCTGGAGACACCATATATTTT. It encodes CASSRGSGDTIYF.

This clonotype was counted at least ten times. The chain links TRBV6-1 to TRBJ2-7; possible D gene TRBD2, 5 bases. This CDR3 spans 12 amino acids. Germline CDR1 and CDR2: MNHNS and SASEGT. V was clipped by 6 bases and J by 6 bases, with 12 bases between them. CDR3: CASRVLGSEQYF. CDR3 bases: TGTGCCAGCAGGGTCCTAGGGAGCGAGCAGTACTTC.

In its sample, this clonotype was seen many times. V gene TRBV19 combines with J gene TRBJ2-3; D is unclear. Germline V gene data show CDR1 as LNHDA and CDR2 as SQIVND (reference sequence). The CDR3 spans 13 residues. The ends were cut back, 6 bases at V and 3 bases at J, with 10 bases in the middle. The CDR3 coding sequence is TGTGCCAGTAGCCCCTTTCTTACAGATACGCAGTATTTT. This translates into CASSPFLTDTQYF.

This clonotype was observed at least ten times. V and J are TRBV20-1 and TRBJ2-7; perhaps D is TRBD1 or TRBD2 (7 bases each). CDR1 is DFQATT and CDR2 is SNEGSKA in the germline V gene (reference sequence). The CDR3 consists of 17 residues. Between the trimmed V and J ends, which lost 4 bases and 4 bases, there was a span of 26 bases. The CDR3 DNA sequence: TGCAGTGCTAAGGGACAGAGACTAGGGGGGGAGAGATACGAGCAGTACTTC. Its translation: CSAKGQRLGGERYEQYF.

This clonotype was seen many times. The rearrangement uses TRBV20-1 and TRBJ2-2, with D possibly matching TRBD1 (6 bases). The CDR3 runs 12 residues. V lost 4 bases, J lost 7 bases, and 10 bases lay in between. Per germline, CDR1 DFQATT and CDR2 SNEGSKA (reference sequence). CDR3 sequence reads: CSANRAGGELFF. The CDR3 DNA reads TGCAGTGCTAACAGGGCTGGCGGGGAGCTGTTTTTT.